This TCR beta chain was identified during a study of early T cells in non-severe SARS-CoV-2 infection. Whole-study results and caveats: Anti-spike CD8 responses were favored by VDJdb matching, which missed private and CD4 specificities.

In its sample, this clonotype was seen a few times. Antigen specificity is unknown. TCRdb analysed the 5' RACE reads with MiXCR anew, one entry per CDR3 protein. The sample has about 80,000 distinct CDR3 sequences, about 16% seen once. The CDR3 length is 12 residues. Per the germline V gene, CDR1 is SGHNT and CDR2 is YYREEE (reference sequence). Trimming shortened V by 0 bases and J by 10 bases, and 8 bases separated the two germline ends. Sample: whole blood. The chain combines TRBV5-4 with TRBJ2-1; the D is unclear. The receptor was isolated from an adult who was a healthcare worker with PCR-confirmed SARS-CoV-2 infection or an uninfected control (not recorded which). As DNA, the CDR3 is TGTGCCAGCAGCTTGGCCCCACCGGAGCAGTTCTTC. Translation: CASSLAPPEQFF.